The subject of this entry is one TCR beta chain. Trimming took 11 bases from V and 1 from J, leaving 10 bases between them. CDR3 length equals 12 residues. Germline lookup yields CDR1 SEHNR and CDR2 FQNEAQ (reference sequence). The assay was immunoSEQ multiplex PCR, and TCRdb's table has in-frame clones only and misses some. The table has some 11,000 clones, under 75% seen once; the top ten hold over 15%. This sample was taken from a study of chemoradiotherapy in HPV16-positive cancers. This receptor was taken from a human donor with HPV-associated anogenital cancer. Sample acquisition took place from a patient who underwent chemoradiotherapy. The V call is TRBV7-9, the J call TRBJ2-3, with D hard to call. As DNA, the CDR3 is TGTGCCCGCCAGAGTGGCACAGATACGCAGTATTTT. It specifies CARQSGTDTQYF.